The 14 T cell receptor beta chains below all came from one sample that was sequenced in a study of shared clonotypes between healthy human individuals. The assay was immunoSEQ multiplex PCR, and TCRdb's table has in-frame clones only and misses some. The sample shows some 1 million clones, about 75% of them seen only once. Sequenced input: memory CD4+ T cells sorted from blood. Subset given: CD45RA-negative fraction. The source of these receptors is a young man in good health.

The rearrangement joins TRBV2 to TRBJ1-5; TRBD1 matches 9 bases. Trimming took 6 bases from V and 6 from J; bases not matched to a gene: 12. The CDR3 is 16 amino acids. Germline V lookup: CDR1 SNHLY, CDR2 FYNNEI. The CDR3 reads CASSRPGTGFGQPQHF. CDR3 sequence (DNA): TGTGCCAGCAGCCGTCCCGGGACAGGGTTTGGTCAGCCCCAGCATTTT.

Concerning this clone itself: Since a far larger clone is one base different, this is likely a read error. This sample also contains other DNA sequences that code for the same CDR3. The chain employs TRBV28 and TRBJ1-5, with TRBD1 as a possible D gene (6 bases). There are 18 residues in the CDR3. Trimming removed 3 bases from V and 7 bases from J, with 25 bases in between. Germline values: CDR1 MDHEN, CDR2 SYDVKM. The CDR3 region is CASSLLIASTGRNQPQHF. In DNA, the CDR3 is TGTGCCAGCAGTTTGTTAATAGCTAGTACAGGGCGGAACCAGCCCCAGCATTTT.

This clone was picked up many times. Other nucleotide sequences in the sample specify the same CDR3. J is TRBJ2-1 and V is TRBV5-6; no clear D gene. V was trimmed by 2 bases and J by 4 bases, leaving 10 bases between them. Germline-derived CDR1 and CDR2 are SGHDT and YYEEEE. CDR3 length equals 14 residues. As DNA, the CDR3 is TGTGCCAGCAGCTTTTCCGGGCTATACAATGAGCAGTTCTTC. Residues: CASSFSGLYNEQFF.

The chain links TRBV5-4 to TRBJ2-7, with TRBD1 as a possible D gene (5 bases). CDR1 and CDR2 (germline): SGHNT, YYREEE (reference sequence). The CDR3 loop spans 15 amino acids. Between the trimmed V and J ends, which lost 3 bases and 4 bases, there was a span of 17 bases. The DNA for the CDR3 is TGTGCCAGCAGCTCCAGCCGACAGCCTCCGTACGAGCAGTACTTC. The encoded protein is CASSSSRQPPYEQYF.

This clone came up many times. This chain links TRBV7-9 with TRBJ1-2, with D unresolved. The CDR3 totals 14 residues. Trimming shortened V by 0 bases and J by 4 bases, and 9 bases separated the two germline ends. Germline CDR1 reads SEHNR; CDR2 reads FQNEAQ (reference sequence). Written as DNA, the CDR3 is TGTGCCAGCAGCTTAGCAGCTGCAACCTATGGCTACACCTTC. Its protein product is CASSLAAATYGYTF. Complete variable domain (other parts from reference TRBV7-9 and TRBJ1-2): DTGVSQNPRHKITKRGQNVTFRCDPISEHNRLYWYRQTLGQGPEFLTYFQNEAQLEKSRLLSDRFSAERPKGSFSTLEIQRTEQGDSAMYLCASSLAAATYGYTFGSGTRLTVV.

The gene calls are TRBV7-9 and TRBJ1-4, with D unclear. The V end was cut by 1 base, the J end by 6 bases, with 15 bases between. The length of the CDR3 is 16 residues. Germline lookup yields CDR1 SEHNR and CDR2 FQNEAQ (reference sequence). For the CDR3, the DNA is TGTGCCAGCAGCTTAGTACAAGCGGCCCAACATGAAAAACTGTTTTTT. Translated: CASSLVQAAQHEKLFF.

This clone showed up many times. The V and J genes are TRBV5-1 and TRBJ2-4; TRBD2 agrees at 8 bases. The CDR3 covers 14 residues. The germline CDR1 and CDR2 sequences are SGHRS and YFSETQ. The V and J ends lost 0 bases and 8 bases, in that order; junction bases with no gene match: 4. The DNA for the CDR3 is TGCGCCAGCAGCTTGGCCGGGAGGGAAGACATTCAGTACTTC. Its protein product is CASSLAGREDIQYF.

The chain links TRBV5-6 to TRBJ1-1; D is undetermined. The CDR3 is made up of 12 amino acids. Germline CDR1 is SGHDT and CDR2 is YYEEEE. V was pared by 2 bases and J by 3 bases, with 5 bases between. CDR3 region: CASSFGHTEAFF. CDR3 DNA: TGTGCCAGCAGCTTTGGTCACACTGAAGCTTTCTTT. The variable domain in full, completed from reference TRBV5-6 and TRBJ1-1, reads DAGVTQSPTHLIKTRGQQVTLRCSPKSGHDTVSWYQQALGQGPQFIFQYYEEEERQRGNFPDRFSGHQFPNYSSELNVNALLLGDSALYLCASSFGHTEAFFGQGTRLTVV.

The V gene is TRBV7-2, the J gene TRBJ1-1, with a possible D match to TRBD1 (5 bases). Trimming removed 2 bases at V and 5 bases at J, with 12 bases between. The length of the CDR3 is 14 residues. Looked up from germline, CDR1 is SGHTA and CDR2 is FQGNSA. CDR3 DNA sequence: TGTGCCAGCAGCTTACTCAGGGTAAGGACTGAAGCTTTCTTT. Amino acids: CASSLLRVRTEAFF.

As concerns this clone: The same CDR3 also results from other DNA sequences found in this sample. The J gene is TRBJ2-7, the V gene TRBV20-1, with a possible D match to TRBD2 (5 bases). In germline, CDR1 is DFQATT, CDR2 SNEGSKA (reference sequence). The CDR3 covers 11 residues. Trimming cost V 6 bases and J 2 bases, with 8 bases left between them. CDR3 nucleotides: TGCAGTGCACCCGGGACCTACGAGCAGTACTTC. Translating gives CSAPGTYEQYF.

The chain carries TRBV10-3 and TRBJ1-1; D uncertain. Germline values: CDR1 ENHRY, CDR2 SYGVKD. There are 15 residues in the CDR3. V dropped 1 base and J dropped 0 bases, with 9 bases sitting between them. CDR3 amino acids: CAISEYGVLNTEAFF. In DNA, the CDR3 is TGTGCCATCAGTGAGTACGGGGTTCTGAACACTGAAGCTTTCTTT.

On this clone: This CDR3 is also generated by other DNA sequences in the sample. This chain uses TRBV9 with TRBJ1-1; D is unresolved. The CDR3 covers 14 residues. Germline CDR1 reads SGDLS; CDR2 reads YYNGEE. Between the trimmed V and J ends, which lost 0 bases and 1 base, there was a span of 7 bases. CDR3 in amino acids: CASSVGPGNTEAFF. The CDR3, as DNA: TGTGCCAGCAGCGTAGGGCCGGGGAACACTGAAGCTTTCTTT.

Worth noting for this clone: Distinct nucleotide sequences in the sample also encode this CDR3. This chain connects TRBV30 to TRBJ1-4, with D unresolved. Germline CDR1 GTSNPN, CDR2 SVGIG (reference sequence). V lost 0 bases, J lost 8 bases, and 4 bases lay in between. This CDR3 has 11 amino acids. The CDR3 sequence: CAWSVEEKLFF. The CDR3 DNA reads TGTGCCTGGAGTGTGGAGGAAAAACTGTTTTTT.

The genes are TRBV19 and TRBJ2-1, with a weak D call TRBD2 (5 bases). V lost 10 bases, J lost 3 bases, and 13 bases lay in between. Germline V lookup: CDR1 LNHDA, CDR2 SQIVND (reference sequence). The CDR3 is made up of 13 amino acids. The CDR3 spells CAIRSSDYNEQFF. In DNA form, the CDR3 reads TGTGCCATCCGGAGTAGCGACTACAATGAGCAGTTCTTC.